This TCR beta chain comes out of a study of PD-1 blockade in classical Hodgkin lymphoma. Regarding the study as a whole: In newly diagnosed patients, baseline TCR diversity was reportedly below that of healthy donors.

V lost 0 bases, J lost 6 bases, and 16 bases lay in between. The CDR3 sequence is 16 residues long. In germline, CDR1 is SGDLS, CDR2 YYNGEE. All patients experienced relapse after autologous stem cell transplantation, and brentuximab vedotin exposure was variable. As to this clone: Its antigen remains unknown.

The assay was immunoSEQ multiplex PCR, and TCRdb's table has in-frame clones only and misses some. This table has about 100,000 clones, over 80% appearing once. The clonotype was recovered from a human donor with classical Hodgkin lymphoma. The chain combines TRBV9 with TRBJ2-1; TRBD1 is a possible D gene (5 bases). The sample in question was peripheral blood mononuclear cells (PBMCs), obtained at baseline. CDR3 sequence reads: CASSVGKGLLRNEQFF. The CDR3 DNA reads TGTGCCAGCAGCGTAGGTAAGGGGCTGCTTCGCAATGAGCAGTTCTTC.